One sample yielded the 27 T cell receptor beta chains listed below, sequenced in a study of vaccination and CD4 T cells after COVID-19. Cultured CD4+ T-cell DNA underwent Oncomine TCR Beta short-read sequencing. TCRdb re-called the PCR reads through MiXCR, storing one row per CDR3 protein. The sample carries approximately 13,000 distinct CDR3 sequences, about 60% recorded once. Their antigens are not known. The treatment denotes: roughly ten-day PBMC culture with coronavirus spike peptide pools or control peptides (ViraFEST assay). Sequenced sample: CD4+ T cells from blood, cultured in vitro. The receptors derive from a human donor who had recovered from COVID-19.

The rearrangement uses TRBV20-1 and TRBJ1-1, with D perhaps TRBD1 (6 bases). The CDR3 has 15 amino acids. CDR1 is DFQATT, CDR2 SNEGSKA, per germline (reference sequence). V dropped 0 bases and J dropped 6 bases, with 17 bases sitting between them. The CDR3 coding sequence is TGCAGTGCTAGAGATGCGGGCAGGGGCGCCCCTGAAGCTTTCTTT. It translates to CSARDAGRGAPEAFF.

This sequence joins TRBV6-1 and TRBJ1-1; a weak D match, TRBD1 (6 bases). Germline V lookup: CDR1 MNHNS, CDR2 SASEGT. The CDR3 length is 13 residues. V was clipped by 6 bases and J by 5 bases, with 13 bases between them. The chain's CDR3 is CASRPTRGTEAFF. The CDR3 DNA sequence: TGTGCCAGCAGACCGACCAGGGGAACTGAAGCTTTCTTT.

V is TRBV20-1 and J is TRBJ1-6, with D possibly being TRBD1 (6 bases). V shed 2 bases and J shed 7 bases, with 12 bases lying between them. CDR3 length equals 14 residues. Germline values: CDR1 DFQATT, CDR2 SNEGSKA (reference sequence). As DNA, the CDR3 is TGCAGTGCTAGAAAGGAGGGGGGGAATTCACCCCTCCACTTT. Translating gives CSARKEGGNSPLHF.

The chain combines TRBV11-2 with TRBJ1-5, with D uncertain. CDR3 length: 16 residues. V was trimmed by 1 base and J by 0 bases, leaving 10 bases between them. CDR1 SGHAT and CDR2 FQNNGV come from the germline V gene. The CDR3 nucleotides read TGTGCCAGCAGCTTAGGGGGAGGGTATAGCAATCAGCCCCAGCATTTT. This sequence encodes CASSLGGGYSNQPQHF.

This clonotype has a handful of counts. This chain connects TRBV11-2 to TRBJ1-2; D is unclear. Trimming removed 2 bases at V and 6 bases at J, with 10 bases between. CDR1 is SGHAT, CDR2 FQNNGV, per germline. This CDR3 comprises 13 residues. The CDR3 sequence is CASSLTYGDGYTF. The CDR3 bases are TGTGCCAGCAGCTTAACATACGGCGATGGCTACACCTTC.

In this sample, this clonotype turned up a few times. The J gene is TRBJ1-1, the V gene TRBV20-1; D might be TRBD1 (6 bases). V lost 6 bases to trimming and J lost 7 bases, with 15 bases between them. The germline V gene has CDR1 DFQATT and CDR2 SNEGSKA (reference sequence). The CDR3 has 12 amino acids. As DNA, the CDR3 is TGCAGTGCCGCCGACAGGATGATTGAAGCTTTCTTT. Protein product: CSAADRMIEAFF.

J is TRBJ2-7 and V is TRBV7-8; a possible D gene is TRBD2 (10 bases). There are 16 residues in the CDR3. The ends were cut back, 2 bases at V and 4 bases at J, with 18 bases in the middle. Germline CDR1 reads SGHVS; CDR2 reads FQNEAQ. In nucleotides, the CDR3 is TGTGCCAGCAGCTTAACTAGCGGGACAGGGTATTACGAGCAGTACTTC. Translating it yields CASSLTSGTGYYEQYF.

This clonotype showed up just once. This sequence joins TRBV10-2 and TRBJ2-1; no firm D call. V lost 2 bases to trimming and J lost 3 bases, with 14 bases between them. Looked up from germline, CDR1 is WSHSY and CDR2 is SAAADI. The CDR3 extends over 16 amino acids. CDR3 residues: CASSEIETAYYNEQFF. Here the CDR3 DNA reads TGCGCCAGCAGTGAGATCGAGACGGCCTACTACAATGAGCAGTTCTTC.

This clonotype came up a few times. The chain joins TRBV19 to TRBJ1-2, with D possibly being TRBD1 (5 bases). This CDR3 is built from 12 residues. V was clipped by 7 bases and J by 5 bases, with 11 bases between them. Germline V lookup: CDR1 LNHDA, CDR2 SQIVND (reference sequence). The CDR3 nucleotides read TGTGCCAGTACAGGAGGGGCTTATGGCTACACCTTC. Translation gives CASTGGAYGYTF.

The genes are TRBV12-3 or TRBV12-4 and TRBJ1-1; D not resolved. The CDR3 contains 12 residues. Trimming shortened V by 6 bases and J by 8 bases, and 13 bases separated the two germline ends. CDR3 region: CASSHGRREAFF. CDR3 sequence (DNA): TGTGCCAGCAGCCACGGACGCCGGGAAGCTTTCTTT.

The chain employs TRBV6-5 and TRBJ2-1; D perhaps matches TRBD2 (6 bases). The V and J ends lost 4 bases and 6 bases respectively, with 10 bases between them. From germline, CDR1 is MNHEY and CDR2 SVGAGI. This CDR3 has 13 amino acids. DNA for the CDR3: TGTGCCAGCAGTTTTCCGGAGGGCAATGAGCAGTTCTTC. Translated, it gives CASSFPEGNEQFF.

This clonotype appeared a few times. The gene calls are TRBV20-1 and TRBJ1-1; 7 nucleotides agree with TRBD1. J was trimmed by 4 bases and V by 7 bases; bases with no gene match: 18. The germline V gene has CDR1 DFQATT and CDR2 SNEGSKA (reference sequence). This CDR3 is built from 16 residues. As DNA, the CDR3 is TGCAGTGTCCGACAGGGCGGTGATCCCTTGGGCACTGAAGCTTTCTTT. Amino acid sequence: CSVRQGGDPLGTEAFF.

The V gene is TRBV6-1, the J gene TRBJ2-1; perhaps D is TRBD1 or TRBD2 (7 bases each). Trimming pared 8 bases from V and 7 bases from J, leaving 21 bases between. Germline V gives CDR1 MNHNS, CDR2 SASEGT. This CDR3 contains 15 residues. The CDR3 sequence: CASGRGRTPGNEQFF. The CDR3 DNA sequence: TGTGCCAGCGGGAGGGGGCGCACACCGGGAAATGAGCAGTTCTTC.

The chain carries TRBV5-8 and TRBJ1-6; 7 positions match TRBD1. J lost 7 bases, V lost 4 bases, and 17 bases had no gene match. CDR1 and CDR2 from the germline V gene are SGHTS and YDEGEE. This CDR3 contains 18 residues. CDR3 sequence: CASSVNLLNRGQNSPLHF. DNA of the CDR3: TGTGCCAGCAGCGTGAACCTTCTAAACAGGGGCCAGAATTCACCCCTCCACTTT.

This clonotype has a single count. The rearrangement uses TRBV5-4 and TRBJ1-6; D not certain. CDR3 length: 14 amino acids. Trimming stripped 0 bases from V and 8 bases from J, with 9 bases between. Germline-derived CDR1 and CDR2 are SGHNT and YYREEE (reference sequence). The CDR3 coding sequence is TGTGCCAGCAGCTTGGTAAAGGCGGATTCACCCCTCCACTTT. It is translated as CASSLVKADSPLHF.

This chain connects TRBV6-2 or TRBV6-3 to TRBJ2-7, with D maybe TRBD1 (7 bases). Germline assignment: CDR1 MNHEY and CDR2 SVGEGT. This CDR3 is 14 amino acids long. V was pared by 5 bases and J by 9 bases, with 20 bases between. The DNA of the CDR3 is TGTGCCAGCAGTGCGGGACAGATTTTACAGGTGCAGTACTTC. Protein sequence: CASSAGQILQVQYF.

The V call is TRBV2, the J call TRBJ1-5, with D possibly matching TRBD1 (6 bases). Looked up from germline, CDR1 is SNHLY and CDR2 is FYNNEI. CDR3 length: 16 amino acids. V was trimmed by 1 base and J by 7 bases, leaving 17 bases between them. In nucleotides, the CDR3 is TGTGCCAGCAGTGAAGGCGCGAACAGGGCGGCCCAGCCCCAGCATTTT. This translates into CASSEGANRAAQPQHF. The full variable domain, its missing parts supplied by reference TRBV2 and TRBJ1-5, is EPEVTQTPSHQVTQMGQEVILRCVPISNHLYFYWYRQILGQKVEFLVSFYNNEISEKSEIFDDQFSVERPDGSNFTLKIRSTKLEDSAMYFCASSEGANRAAQPQHFGDGTRLSIL.

V and J are TRBV11-2 and TRBJ1-2; no reliable D call. Trimming removed 5 bases at V and 2 bases at J, with 15 bases between. Germline V gene sequence: CDR1 SGHAT, CDR2 FQNNGV. This CDR3 contains 15 residues. The CDR3 region is CASSTRMGGNYGYTF. CDR3 coding DNA: TGTGCCAGCAGCACTCGCATGGGAGGCAACTATGGCTACACCTTC.

Comment on this clonotype: Its ends do not fully match the called genes, so a read error is possible. This chain connects TRBV7-2 to TRBJ2-3; D uncertain. The germline V gene encodes CDR1 SGHTA and CDR2 FQGNSA. This CDR3 comprises 14 residues. The DNA of the CDR3 is TGTGCCAGCAGCTTAGCTACACACACGGATAGGCAGTATTTT. It yields the protein CASSLATHTDRQYF.

V gene TRBV20-1 combines with J gene TRBJ1-5, with a weak D call TRBD1 (5 bases). V was shortened by 0 bases and J by 0 bases, with 12 bases between the two germline ends. The CDR3 has 16 residues. Germline V lookup: CDR1 DFQATT, CDR2 SNEGSKA (reference sequence). CDR3: CSARDLGDYSNQPQHF. The CDR3 DNA sequence: TGCAGTGCTAGAGATCTGGGGGACTATAGCAATCAGCCCCAGCATTTT.

The V call is TRBV10-3, the J call TRBJ1-2, with D tentatively TRBD1 (5 bases). Germline CDR1 reads ENHRY; CDR2 reads SYGVKD. The CDR3 covers 13 residues. V lost 7 bases, J lost 8 bases, and 17 bases lay in between. The CDR3, as DNA: TGTGCCATCACTTTAGACAGCCTTCAGGGCTACACCTTC. This encodes CAITLDSLQGYTF.

The chain joins TRBV10-1 to TRBJ1-2; D uncertain. V lost 8 bases, J lost 2 bases, and 12 bases lay in between. The CDR3 covers 13 residues. The germline CDR1 and CDR2 sequences are WNHNN and SYGVQD (reference sequence). The CDR3 nucleotides are TGCGCCAGCTCTCCGGGCACCAACTATGGCTACACCTTC. It is translated as CASSPGTNYGYTF.

The sample holds one count of this clonotype. V usage is TRBV5-1 and J usage is TRBJ2-7; 7 positions agree with TRBD2. Germline V CDR1 and CDR2: SGHRS, YFSETQ. The junction had 10 bases not matched to a gene; V was cut back by 0 bases and J by 1 base. The CDR3 loop spans 17 amino acids. This chain's CDR3 is CASSLGLLAGASYEQYF. The DNA for the CDR3 is TGCGCCAGCAGCTTGGGCCTGTTAGCGGGTGCTTCCTACGAGCAGTACTTC.

J is TRBJ2-3 and V is TRBV10-1; D gene uncertain. CDR3 length: 16 residues. The V gene's germline CDR1 is WNHNN and CDR2 SYGVQD (reference sequence). Trimming removed 0 bases from V and 2 bases from J, with 12 bases in between. The CDR3 sequence: CASSESVRVNTDTQYF. CDR3 nucleotides: TGCGCCAGCAGTGAGTCGGTTAGGGTAAACACAGATACGCAGTATTTT.

This clonotype was counted a few times. The chain couples TRBV12-3 or TRBV12-4 to TRBJ1-5; D perhaps matches TRBD1 (5 bases). CDR3 size: 13 residues. Trimming cost V 8 bases and J 4 bases, with 12 bases left between them. CDR3 nucleotides: TGTGCCAGCCGGGGGGGAGCTAATCAGCCCCAGCATTTT. It is translated as CASRGGANQPQHF.

The chain carries TRBV19 and TRBJ2-5, with D possibly matching TRBD2 (6 bases). The germline V gene has CDR1 LNHDA and CDR2 SQIVND (reference sequence). The CDR3 runs 14 residues. Trimming removed 3 bases from V and 4 bases from J, with 12 bases in between. The CDR3 DNA is TGTGCCAGTAGTATGATGGGGCGGGGAGAGACCCAGTACTTC. It encodes CASSMMGRGETQYF.

The V gene is TRBV3-1, the J gene TRBJ2-7; 10 bases are a match to TRBD2. Trimming removed 3 bases from V and 4 bases from J; junction bases left unmatched: 9. This CDR3 spans 16 amino acids. Germline V gene lookup returns CDR1 LGHDT and CDR2 YNNKEL (reference sequence). The CDR3 DNA reads TGTGCCAGCAGCCACTCTCGGGCTAGCGGGAGTTACGAGCAGTACTTC. This sequence encodes CASSHSRASGSYEQYF.